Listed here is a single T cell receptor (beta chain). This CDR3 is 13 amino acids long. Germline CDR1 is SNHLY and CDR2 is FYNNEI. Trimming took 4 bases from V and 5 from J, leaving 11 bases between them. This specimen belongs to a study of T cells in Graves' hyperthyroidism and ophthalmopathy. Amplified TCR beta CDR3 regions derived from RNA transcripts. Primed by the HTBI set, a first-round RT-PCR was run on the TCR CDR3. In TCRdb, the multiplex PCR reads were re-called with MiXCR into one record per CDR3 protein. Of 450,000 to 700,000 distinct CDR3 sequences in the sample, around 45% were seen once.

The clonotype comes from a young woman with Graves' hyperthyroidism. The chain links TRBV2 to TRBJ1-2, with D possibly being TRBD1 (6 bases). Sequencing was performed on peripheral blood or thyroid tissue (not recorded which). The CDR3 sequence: CASSAGADYGYTF. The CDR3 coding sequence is TGTGCCAGCAGTGCGGGGGCGGATTATGGCTACACCTTC.